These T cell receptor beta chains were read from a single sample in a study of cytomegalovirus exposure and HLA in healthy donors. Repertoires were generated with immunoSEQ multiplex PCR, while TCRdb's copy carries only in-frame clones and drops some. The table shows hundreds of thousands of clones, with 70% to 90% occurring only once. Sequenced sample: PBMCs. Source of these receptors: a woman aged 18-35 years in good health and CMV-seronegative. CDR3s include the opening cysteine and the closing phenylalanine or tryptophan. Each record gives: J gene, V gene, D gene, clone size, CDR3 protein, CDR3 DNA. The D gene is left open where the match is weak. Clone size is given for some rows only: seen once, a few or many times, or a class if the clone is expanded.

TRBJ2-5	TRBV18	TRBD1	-	CASSPLRQGETQYF	TGTGCCAGCTCACCACTTCGACAGGGAGAGACCCAGTACTTC
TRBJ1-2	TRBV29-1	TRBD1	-	CSGGQGNYGYTF	TGCAGCGGCGGACAGGGCAACTATGGCTACACCTTC
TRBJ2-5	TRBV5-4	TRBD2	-	CASSLGRGETQYF	TGTGCCAGCAGCTTAGGGCGGGGGGAGACCCAGTACTTC
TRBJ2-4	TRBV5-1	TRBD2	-	CASSRGTSGGADNKNIQYF	TGCGCCAGCAGCAGAGGGACTAGCGGGGGGGCGGATAACAAAAACATTCAGTACTTC
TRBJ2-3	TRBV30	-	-	CAWSVRSSTDTQYF	TGTGCCTGGAGTGTCAGGTCTAGCACAGATACGCAGTATTTT
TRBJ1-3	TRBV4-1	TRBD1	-	CASSQLQGVVGNTIYF	TGCGCCAGCAGCCAACTACAGGGGGTGGTTGGAAACACCATATATTTT
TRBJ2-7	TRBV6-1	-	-	CASRGDNSYEQYF	TGTGCCAGCAGGGGGGACAACTCCTACGAGCAGTACTTC
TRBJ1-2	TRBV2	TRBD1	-	CASSFGTGDYGYTF	TGTGCCAGCAGTTTCGGGACAGGGGACTATGGCTACACCTTC
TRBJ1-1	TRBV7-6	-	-	CASSPLAETEAFF	TGTGCCAGCAGCCCCCTGGCGGAAACTGAAGCTTTCTTT
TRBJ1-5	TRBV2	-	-	CASSRGGDQPQHF	TGTGCCAGCAGTCGAGGGGGAGATCAGCCCCAGCATTTT
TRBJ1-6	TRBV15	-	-	CATSRGRDDNSPLHF	TGTGCCACCAGCAGAGGCCGGGATGATAATTCACCCCTCCACTTT
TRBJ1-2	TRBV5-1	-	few	CASSLVGSSNYGYTF	TGCGCCAGCAGCTTGGTTGGCAGTTCTAACTATGGCTACACCTTC
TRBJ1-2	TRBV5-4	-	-	CASSPEDDGYTF	TGTGCCAGCAGCCCCGAGGATGATGGCTACACCTTC
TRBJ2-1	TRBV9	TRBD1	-	CASSFWRDRAPNEQFF	TGTGCCAGCAGCTTTTGGCGGGACAGGGCTCCCAATGAGCAGTTCTTC
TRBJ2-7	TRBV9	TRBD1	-	CASSGGEGVAYEQYF	TGTGCCAGCTCAGGGGGCGAAGGAGTCGCCTACGAGCAGTACTTC
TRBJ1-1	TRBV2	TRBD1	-	CASRGDSSNTEAFF	TGTGCCAGCAGGGGGGACAGTTCGAACACTGAAGCTTTCTTT
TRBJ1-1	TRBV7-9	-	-	CASSSLQGNTEAFF	TGTGCCAGCAGCTCCCTCCAGGGGAACACTGAAGCTTTCTTT
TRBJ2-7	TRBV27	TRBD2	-	CASSLRLAGGLAYEQYF	TGTGCCAGCAGTTTAAGGCTAGCGGGGGGGCTGGCCTACGAGCAGTACTTC
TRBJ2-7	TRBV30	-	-	CAWSPGQTYEQYF	TGTGCCTGGAGTCCCGGACAGACCTACGAGCAGTACTTC
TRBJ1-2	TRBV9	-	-	CASSDQVRDTFYGYTF	TGTGCCAGCAGCGACCAAGTCCGGGACACCTTCTATGGCTACACCTTC
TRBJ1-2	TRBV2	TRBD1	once	CASNTGGADYGYTF	TGTGCCAGCAATACAGGGGGCGCAGACTATGGCTACACCTTC
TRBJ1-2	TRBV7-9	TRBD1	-	CASSSGGTVSGAGYTF	TGTGCCAGCAGCTCGGGGGGGACAGTCAGCGGCGCTGGCTACACCTTC
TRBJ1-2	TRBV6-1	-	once	CASSPNRQPDYGYTF	TGTGCCAGCAGTCCGAACCGACAGCCAGACTATGGCTACACCTTC
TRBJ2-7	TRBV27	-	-	CASSLLGQSYEQYF	TGTGCCAGCAGTTTACTCGGACAGTCCTACGAGCAGTACTTC
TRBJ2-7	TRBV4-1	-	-	CASSHTVGGTYEQYF	TGCGCCAGCAGCCATACCGTTGGAGGGACCTACGAGCAGTACTTC
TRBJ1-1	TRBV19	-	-	CASSTRQTWDTEAFF	TGTGCCAGTAGTACAAGACAGACATGGGACACTGAAGCTTTCTTT
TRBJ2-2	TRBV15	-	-	CATSRDQGNTGELFF	TGTGCCACCAGCAGAGATCAGGGAAACACCGGGGAGCTGTTTTTT
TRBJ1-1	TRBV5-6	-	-	CASSLDTGKNTEAFF	TGTGCCAGCAGCTTGGATACAGGAAAGAACACTGAAGCTTTCTTT
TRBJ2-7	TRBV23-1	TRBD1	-	CASTALEGTGVYEQYF	TGCGCCAGCACCGCACTTGAAGGGACAGGGGTTTACGAGCAGTACTTC
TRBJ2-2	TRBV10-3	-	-	CAISDRGSTGELFF	TGTGCCATCAGTGACAGGGGATCCACCGGGGAGCTGTTTTTT
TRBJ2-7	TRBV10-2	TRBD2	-	CASSATGLAGGPLSYEQYF	TGCGCCAGCAGTGCGACGGGACTAGCGGGGGGCCCGCTCTCCTACGAGCAGTACTTC
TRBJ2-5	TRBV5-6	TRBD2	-	CASSPKTGGNQETQYF	TGTGCCAGCAGCCCCAAAACGGGGGGGAACCAAGAGACCCAGTACTTC
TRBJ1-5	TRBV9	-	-	CASSVDLGNQPQHF	TGTGCCAGCAGCGTAGATCTCGGGAATCAGCCCCAGCATTTT
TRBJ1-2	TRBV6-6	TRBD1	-	CASSEIGQVYGYTF	TGTGCCAGCAGTGAGATCGGACAGGTCTATGGCTACACCTTC
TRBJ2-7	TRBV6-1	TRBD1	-	CASSEVSQGASEQYF	TGTGCCAGCAGTGAAGTTTCCCAGGGGGCGTCCGAGCAGTACTTC
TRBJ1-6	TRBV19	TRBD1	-	CASGSGQGSSSYNSPLHF	TGTGCCAGTGGCTCGGGACAGGGTTCGAGCTCCTATAATTCACCCCTCCACTTT
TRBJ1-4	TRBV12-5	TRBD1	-	CASGSTGQVGRNEKLFF	TGTGCTAGTGGTTCGACGGGACAGGTAGGGCGGAATGAAAAACTGTTTTTT
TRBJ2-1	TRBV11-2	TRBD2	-	CASSLVRGGRNEQFF	TGTGCCAGCAGCTTAGTTCGGGGGGGACGCAATGAGCAGTTCTTC
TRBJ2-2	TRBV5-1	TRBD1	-	CASSFGTVTGELFF	TGCGCCAGCAGCTTTGGGACAGTCACCGGGGAGCTGTTTTTT
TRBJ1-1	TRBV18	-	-	CASSPLAGQDTEAFF	TGTGCCAGCTCACCACTGGCAGGGCAGGACACTGAAGCTTTCTTT
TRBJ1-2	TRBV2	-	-	CASITGRPNYGYTF	TGTGCCAGCATAACAGGACGGCCGAACTATGGCTACACCTTC
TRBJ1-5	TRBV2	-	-	CASSEWGRYQPQHF	TGTGCCAGCAGTGAATGGGGCCGGTATCAGCCCCAGCATTTT
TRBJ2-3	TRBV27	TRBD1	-	CASSGQGVFTDTQYF	TGTGCCAGCAGTGGACAGGGGGTTTTCACAGATACGCAGTATTTT
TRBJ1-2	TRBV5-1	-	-	CASSLGSGDYGYTF	TGCGCCAGCAGCTTGGGATCCGGAGACTATGGCTACACCTTC
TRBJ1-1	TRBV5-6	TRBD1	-	CASGLIGTGGTEAFF	TGTGCCAGCGGGCTAATCGGGACAGGGGGCACTGAAGCTTTCTTT
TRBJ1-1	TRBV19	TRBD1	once	CASSTDRVTGDTEAFF	TGTGCCAGTAGTACGGACAGGGTTACCGGTGACACTGAAGCTTTCTTT
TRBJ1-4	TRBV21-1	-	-	CASSNTLTHRERTATNEKLFF	TGTGCCAGCAGCAACACCCTAACCCACAGGGAAAGGACAGCAACTAATGAAAAACTGTTTTTT
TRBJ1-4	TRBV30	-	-	CAWSKTGEELFF	TGTGCCTGGAGTAAGACGGGGGAGGAACTGTTTTTT
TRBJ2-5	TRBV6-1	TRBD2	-	CASSEGLATETQYF	TGTGCCAGCAGCGAGGGACTAGCGACAGAGACCCAGTACTTC
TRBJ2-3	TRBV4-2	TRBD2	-	CASSQASGGASDTQYF	TGTGCCAGCAGCCAGGCTAGCGGGGGGGCCTCAGATACGCAGTATTTT
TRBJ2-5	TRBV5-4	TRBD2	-	CASSQKRGSQETQYF	TGTGCCAGCAGCCAAAAGCGGGGGTCCCAAGAGACCCAGTACTTC